Sequencing of this T cell receptor (beta chain) was carried out in a study of spatial heterogeneity in lung cancer. About the study: There were consistently more beta-chain sequences detected than alpha-chain sequences.

On each TCR cDNA molecule, a unique molecular identifier was present. In TCRdb, the 5' RACE reads were re-called with MiXCR into one record per CDR3 protein. The data show under 85,000 distinct CDR3 sequences, 7.5% to 9.5% seen once. Trimming removed 3 bases from V and 4 bases from J; junction bases left unmatched: 4. Germline CDR1 and CDR2: MNHEY and SMNVEV (reference sequence). The CDR3 sequence is 14 residues long. Described time point: sample taken at primary tumor resection. Researchers sequenced whole RNA taken from tumor, nontumor lung or frozen PBMC without sorting. This clonotype originated in a male donor with early-stage non-small cell lung cancer. The sample in question was PBMCs, obtained at surgery. The chain employs TRBV27 and TRBJ2-7, with 9 bases lining up with TRBD1. The CDR3 region is CASSFPGQGYEQYF. CDR3 DNA: TGTGCCAGCAGTTTCCCGGGACAGGGTTACGAGCAGTACTTC.